Below are 4 T cell receptor beta chains sequenced from a single sample in a study of Graves' ophthalmopathy and Graves' hyperthyroidism. Amplified material comprised TCR beta CDR3 regions derived from RNA transcripts. The first-round RT-PCR employed HTBI primers together with the Qiagen OneStep RT-PCR kit. A multiplex PCR was then performed as the second round. TCRdb reprocessed the multiplex PCR reads with MiXCR, giving one entry per CDR3 protein. The sample shows about 620,000 distinct CDR3 sequences, 22% of them seen only once. The sequencing input was peripheral blood. The source of these receptors is a woman aged 18-29 years with stable Graves' hyperthyroidism. Some clones in this sample may be carry-over from other donors' samples.

This sequence joins TRBV20-1 and TRBJ1-2; 8 nucleotides line up with TRBD1. This CDR3 region has 13 residues. Germline-derived CDR1 and CDR2 are DFQATT and SNEGSKA (reference sequence). V dropped 5 bases and J dropped 4; count of bases not matched to a gene: 6. CDR3 coding DNA: TGCAGTGCTCCGGACAGGGAAGCCTATGGCTACACCTTC. It specifies CSAPDREAYGYTF.

This clonotype was seen more than once but under ten times. The chain has TRBV4-1 and TRBJ1-6; maybe TRBD1 (5 bases). Germline-derived CDR1 and CDR2 are MGHRA and YSYEKL. The CDR3 consists of 16 residues. V lost 4 bases and J lost 6, with 16 bases in between. CDR3 residues: CASSPVGGRANSPLHF. In nucleotides, the CDR3 is TGCGCCAGCAGCCCAGTGGGGGGACGTGCTAATTCACCCCTCCACTTT.

This clonotype was seen only once. The J gene is TRBJ2-2, the V gene TRBV11-2; D is perhaps TRBD2 (7 bases). The CDR3 length is 16 residues. Germline V lookup: CDR1 SGHAT, CDR2 FQNNGV. V was cut by 3 bases and J by 3 bases, with 14 bases left in between. CDR3 region: CASSLGGAMDTGELFF. DNA for the CDR3: TGTGCCAGCAGCTTGGGGGGGGCTATGGACACCGGGGAGCTGTTTTTT.

This clonotype was detected many times. The chain links TRBV20-1 to TRBJ1-1; 7 nucleotides agree with TRBD1. Germline loops: CDR1 DFQATT, CDR2 SNEGSKA (reference sequence). This CDR3 region has 16 residues. V trimming: 1 base; J trimming: 1 base; junction bases outside the gene matches: 9. CDR3 sequence: CSARGDPGQKNTEAFF. CDR3 in DNA: TGCAGTGCTAGAGGGGACCCGGGACAGAAGAACACTGAAGCTTTCTTT.